This T cell receptor beta chain was sequenced in a study of cytomegalovirus exposure and HLA in healthy donors. General study findings and limits: A reported reduction in N-insertions relative to the approximately 600-donor mean was seen in an Asian-associated ancestry cluster in a later analysis. There were approximately 150 TCR beta chains listed as cytomegalovirus-associated. Later work showed greater clonal expansion in HLA-associated TCR beta chains than in equally common others. V- and J-gene trimming in TCR beta was tied to a missense DCLRE1C variant by an analysis performed later.

PCR was performed using 60 Vbeta and 13 Jbeta primers. Sequencing used immunoSEQ multiplex PCR; TCRdb keeps in-frame clones, though not all of them. The sample contains approximately 130,000 clones, approximately 80% of which appear only once. On this clone itself: Its antigen is currently unknown.

This clonotype was obtained from a man between 18 and 35 years old in good health and CMV-seronegative. Sequencing was performed on PBMCs.

The CDR3 loop reads CATSRDRGSGRPQHF. The CDR3 nucleotides read TGTGCCACCAGCAGAGACAGGGGCTCTGGGAGGCCCCAGCATTTT. The chain has TRBV15 and TRBJ1-5; tentatively, D is TRBD1 (6 bases). V was clipped by 0 bases and J by 9 bases, with 15 bases between them. Germline CDR1 LNHNV, CDR2 YYDKDF (reference sequence). The CDR3 is made up of 15 amino acids.